This TCR beta chain was obtained from a study of identical twins (dated by TCRdb to between 2015 and 2016). A note on the overall study: The study deep-sequenced TCR alpha and beta repertoires from monozygotic twins, unrelated adults of various ages and cord blood to test whether fetal clonotypes persist. To rule out contamination, the twin experiments were replicated at different times with different library preparation protocols.

To note about this clonotype: Its target antigen remains unknown. No base quality information exists; no much larger clone differs at one position.

Receptor amplification or capture employed 5' RACE. The run used an Illumina HiSeq 2000. A universal primer binding site was added through template switching, and the final cDNA carried a unique molecular identifier so that TCR cDNA molecules could be counted accurately. Specific primers in the conserved constant-segment region were used to synthesize first-strand cDNA for the TCR alpha and beta chains. To control for contamination, every cDNA library was double barcoded, receiving both a SMART-Mk sample barcode and Illumina barcodes. TruSeq adapter sequences and Illumina sample barcodes were added in two successive PCR steps. The Illumina HiSeq platform was used with custom primers to sequence TCR alpha and beta cDNA libraries. Under the source paper's analysis protocol: MiGEC processed the raw reads to extract unique molecular identifiers, while MiXCR was used to determine the CDR3 positions. Recombination models were inferred per individual with the repgenHMM and IGoR tools using an EM algorithm. The tcR package in R was used for shared clonotype analysis, with sharing normalized by the product of cloneset sizes. Out-of-frame nonproductive sequences were analyzed to study raw recombination free of thymic and clonal selection effects. The public reads were reprocessed in TCRdb via fastp at Q25 and MiXCR, keeping in-frame beta chains. Under each unique CDR3 protein, matching rows form one entry showing the most common genes and DNA. TCRdb's processing, not the authors', yielded these V and J calls. Present in this sample are roughly 720,000 distinct CDR3 sequences, 15% to 20% of which were seen just once. The biggest ten clones account for under 15% of the sample.

What the study reported, not specific to this receptor: Out-of-frame TCR alpha sequences shared between twins showed an excess of low generation-probability sequences compared with coincidental sharing between unrelated individuals. Excess twin sharing in beta out-of-frame sequences was weaker because fewer shared sequences lowered the signal-to-noise ratio. Fewer insertions were carried by abundant cord blood beta clonotypes, a similar but weaker trend appeared in young adult naive repertoires, and no such trend appeared in memory repertoires. Out-of-frame TCR alpha sharing in monozygotic twins was systematically underestimated by recombination models, whereas sharing between unrelated individuals was in agreement with the recombination models. Because the same donors could not be followed over many years, the conclusions depended on cross-sectional statistical analysis. Zero-insertion analyses could be partly confounded by invariant T cells such as MAIT and iNKT, though diverse VJ usage argued against such confounding for most clonotypes.

Only healthy Caucasian donors were included. Three pairs of female monozygotic twins, all aged roughly 18 to 30 years, made up the twin cohort. Peripheral blood mononuclear cells were the source from which RNA for the TCR libraries was isolated. According to the germline V gene, CDR1 reads SGHTA and CDR2 reads FQGNSA. The junction shows trimming of 4 bases on V and 6 bases on J, plus 23 bases between the germline ends. The CDR3, from cysteine to phenylalanine, totals 17 residues. The read is trimmed to its CDR3 DNA, 51 bases read in frame from base 1. The sample was also linked to a second study, of T cells expressing NK-cell markers. In that second paper, the authors write: In sorted CD3+CD56+NKG2C+, CD3+CD56+NKG2C- and CD3+CD56-NKG2C+ T-cell subsets from several donors, TCR beta-chain repertoires were profiled. Seven of the eight sequenced donors were HCMV-seropositive and one was HCMV-seronegative. To restrict sorting to alphabetaTCR-expressing T cells, an anti-gammadeltaTCR antibody was added in several experiments. In more than 5 donors, the dominant CD3+CD56+NKG2C+ clonotypes were found to rank among the top 10 CD8+ clonotypes and to make up roughly 1.0-7.5% of CD8+ T cells. Those dominant clonotypes were again the most abundant among CD3+CD56-NKG2C+ cells in a handful of donors, at roughly 25-60.1%. Whether the expanded NKG2C-expressing T cell clones were specific for HCMV antigens was left unclear. Randomly selected healthy volunteers, three men and five women, were used as the eight sequenced donors. A commercial ELISA kit detecting HCMV-specific IgG in serum was used to determine HCMV serostatus. For over five donors, bulk peripheral blood T-cell repertoires were also sequenced from unsorted PBMC. MIGEC handled demultiplexing of the reads and grouping by UMI, while MiTCR was used to assemble and quantify clonotypes. To exclude erroneous sequences, any TCR cDNA sequence not supported by at least two reads was discarded. The tcR package was used for downstream repertoire analysis, with clonotypes matched between fractions based on CDR3 nucleotide sequence plus V segment. VDJmatch was used to annotate antigen specificity against VDJdb, with one amino acid substitution allowed in CDR3.

The chain is made from TRBV7-2 and TRBJ2-3; possibly the D gene is TRBD2, per 7 matching bases. Sequenced material: PBMCs. The source of this sequence is a young woman in good health. CDR3 loop: CASSSPKGGPLADTQYF. DNA sequence: TGTGCCAGCAGCTCCCCGAAGGGGGGGCCCTTGGCCGATACGCAGTATTTT. Joined to the reference TRBV7-2 and TRBJ2-3 proteins, this CDR3 gives the full variable domain: GAGVSQSPSNKVTEKGKDVELRCDPISGHTALYWYRQSLGQGLEFLIYFQGNSAPDKSGLPSDRFSAERTGGSVSTLTIQRTQQEDSAVYLCASSSPKGGPLADTQYFGPGTRLTVL.